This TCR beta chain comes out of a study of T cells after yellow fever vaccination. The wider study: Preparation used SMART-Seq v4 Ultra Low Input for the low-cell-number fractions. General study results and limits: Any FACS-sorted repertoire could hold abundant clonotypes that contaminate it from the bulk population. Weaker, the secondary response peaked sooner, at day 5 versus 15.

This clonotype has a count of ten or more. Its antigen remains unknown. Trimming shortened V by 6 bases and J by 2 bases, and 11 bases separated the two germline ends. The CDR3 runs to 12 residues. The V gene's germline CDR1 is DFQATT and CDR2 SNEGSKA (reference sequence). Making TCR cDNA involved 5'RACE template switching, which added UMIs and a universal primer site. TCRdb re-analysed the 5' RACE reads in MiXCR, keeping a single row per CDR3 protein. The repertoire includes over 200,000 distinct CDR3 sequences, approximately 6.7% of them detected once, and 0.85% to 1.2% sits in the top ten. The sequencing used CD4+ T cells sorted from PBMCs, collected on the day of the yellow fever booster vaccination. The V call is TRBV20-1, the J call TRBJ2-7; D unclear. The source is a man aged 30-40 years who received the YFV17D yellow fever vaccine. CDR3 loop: CSADTDTYEQYF. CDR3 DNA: TGCAGTGCCGATACAGATACCTACGAGCAGTACTTC.